This TCR beta chain is drawn from a study of identifying expanded T cells in peripheral blood. General study points: Clone count variance between approximately 2-week samples rose with total template count. Over approximately two and four weeks, about 15 and 19 clones changed, versus approximately 1.1 between replicates.

Comment on this clone: The antigen remains unidentified.

Assay: immunoSEQ multiplex PCR; the TCRdb copy retains only in-frame clones and omits some. The table records tens of thousands of clones, 88% of them present only once. Healthy donors had no documented immune events, such as infections, while sampled. V dropped 4 bases and J dropped 3 bases, with 12 bases sitting between them. Germline V gene data show CDR1 as GTSNPN and CDR2 as SVGIG (reference sequence). CDR3 size: 13 residues. The J gene is TRBJ1-1, the V gene TRBV30; no reliable D call. This receptor was taken from a person aged 18 to 75 in good health. The source material was blood. The CDR3 loop is CAWKWVSDTEAFF. CDR3 DNA: TGTGCCTGGAAGTGGGTCTCGGACACTGAAGCTTTCTTT.